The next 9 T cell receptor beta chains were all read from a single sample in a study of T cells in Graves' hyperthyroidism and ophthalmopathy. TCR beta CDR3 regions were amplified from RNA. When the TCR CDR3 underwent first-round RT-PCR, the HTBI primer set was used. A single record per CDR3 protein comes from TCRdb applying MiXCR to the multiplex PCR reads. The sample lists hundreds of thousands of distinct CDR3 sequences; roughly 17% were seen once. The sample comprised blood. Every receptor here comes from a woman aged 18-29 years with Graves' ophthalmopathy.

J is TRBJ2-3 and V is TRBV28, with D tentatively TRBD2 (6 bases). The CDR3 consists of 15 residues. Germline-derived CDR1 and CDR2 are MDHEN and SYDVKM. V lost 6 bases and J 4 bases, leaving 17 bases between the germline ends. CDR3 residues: CASSYPGLEPDTQYF. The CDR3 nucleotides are TGTGCCAGCAGCTACCCGGGACTCGAGCCAGATACGCAGTATTTT. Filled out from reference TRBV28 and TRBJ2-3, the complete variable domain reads DVKVTQSSRYLVKRTGEKVFLECVQDMDHENMFWYRQDPGLGLRLIYFSYDVKMKEKGDIPEGYSVSREKKERFSLILESASTNQTSMYLCASSYPGLEPDTQYFGPGTRLTVL.

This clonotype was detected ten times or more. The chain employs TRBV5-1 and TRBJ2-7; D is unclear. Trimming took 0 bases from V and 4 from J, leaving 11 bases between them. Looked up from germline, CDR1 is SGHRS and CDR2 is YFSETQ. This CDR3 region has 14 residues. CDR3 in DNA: TGCGCCAGCAGCTTGGAGGCAGCAGTATACGAGCAGTACTTC. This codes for CASSLEAAVYEQYF.

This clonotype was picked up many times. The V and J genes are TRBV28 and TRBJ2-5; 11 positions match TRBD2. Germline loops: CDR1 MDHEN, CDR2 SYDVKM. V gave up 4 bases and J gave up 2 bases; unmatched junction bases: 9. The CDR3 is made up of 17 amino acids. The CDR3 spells CASSSPTSGDLQETQYF. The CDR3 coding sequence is TGTGCCAGCAGTTCACCGACTAGCGGGGATCTTCAAGAGACCCAGTACTTC.

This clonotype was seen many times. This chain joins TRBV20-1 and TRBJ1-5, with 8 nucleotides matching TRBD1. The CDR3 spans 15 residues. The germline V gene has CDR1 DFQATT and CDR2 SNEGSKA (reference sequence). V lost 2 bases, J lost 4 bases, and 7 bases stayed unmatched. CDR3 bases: TGCAGTGCTAGAATCTGGCAGGGGGCAAATCAGCCCCAGCATTTT. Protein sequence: CSARIWQGANQPQHF.

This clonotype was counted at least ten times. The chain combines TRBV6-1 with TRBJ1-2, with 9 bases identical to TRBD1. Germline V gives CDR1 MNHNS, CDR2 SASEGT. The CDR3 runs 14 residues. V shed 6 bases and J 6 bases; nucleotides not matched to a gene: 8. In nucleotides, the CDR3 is TGTGCCAGCAGAAAAGGGGGACAGGGTCATGGCTACACCTTC. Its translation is CASRKGGQGHGYTF.

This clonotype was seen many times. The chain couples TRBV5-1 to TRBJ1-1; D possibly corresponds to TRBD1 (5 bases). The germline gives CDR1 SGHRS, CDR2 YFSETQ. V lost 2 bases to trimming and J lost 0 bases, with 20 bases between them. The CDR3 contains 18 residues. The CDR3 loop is CASSFGLPGRNLNTEAFF. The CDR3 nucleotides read TGCGCCAGCAGCTTCGGCTTACCGGGACGGAACTTGAACACTGAAGCTTTCTTT. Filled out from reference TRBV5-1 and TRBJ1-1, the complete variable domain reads KAGVTQTPRYLIKTRGQQVTLSCSPISGHRSVSWYQQTPGQGLQFLFEYFSETQRNKGNFPGRFSGRQFSNSRSEMNVSTLELGDSALYLCASSFGLPGRNLNTEAFFGQGTRLTVV.

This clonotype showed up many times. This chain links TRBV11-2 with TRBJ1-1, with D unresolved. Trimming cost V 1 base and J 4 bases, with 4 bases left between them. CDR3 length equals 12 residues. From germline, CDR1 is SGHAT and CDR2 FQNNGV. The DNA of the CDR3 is TGTGCCAGCAGCTTAGGGACCACTGAAGCTTTCTTT. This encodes CASSLGTTEAFF.

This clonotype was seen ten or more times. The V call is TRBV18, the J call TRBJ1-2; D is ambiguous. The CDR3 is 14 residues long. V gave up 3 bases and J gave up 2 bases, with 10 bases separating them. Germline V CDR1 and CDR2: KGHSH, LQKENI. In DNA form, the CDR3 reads TGTGCCAGCTCACCCGGCAATGGGAACTATGGCTACACCTTC. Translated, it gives CASSPGNGNYGYTF.

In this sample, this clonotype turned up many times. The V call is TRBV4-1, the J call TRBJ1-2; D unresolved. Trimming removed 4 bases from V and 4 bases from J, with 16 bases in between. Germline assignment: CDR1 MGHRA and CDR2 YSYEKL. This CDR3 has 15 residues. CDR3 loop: CASSPTRESFYGYTF. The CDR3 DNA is TGCGCCAGCAGCCCGACGAGGGAGTCGTTCTATGGCTACACCTTC.